This paragraph reports one T cell receptor (beta chain). The antigen remains undetermined. Germline V lookup: CDR1 MDHEN, CDR2 SYDVKM. This CDR3 region has 14 residues. Trimming left V 8 bases short and J 4 bases short, with 15 bases between. The source of the sample is a study of blood T cells in healthy people across ages. Study in general: About one barcoded beta molecule was captured per two T cells (by template switching). Regarding the study as a whole: Both naive CD4+ cell counts and diversity were greater in long-lived donors than in aged donors.

It was with a sample-barcoded 5' primer and a J-beta primer mix that a second PCR of about 7 to 12 cycles was run. TCRdb reanalysed the 5' RACE reads using MiXCR and keeps one entry per CDR3 protein. The sample consists of approximately 880,000 distinct CDR3 sequences, around 46% of them appearing once. Input material: blood. The V call is TRBV28, the J call TRBJ2-1; no clear D gene. The receptor comes from a man aged 30 to 39 in good health. The CDR3 coding sequence is TGTGCCAGCCAAGAGAGAGCCCCTTACAATGAGCAGTTCTTC. This encodes CASQERAPYNEQFF.